The rows below give T cell receptor beta chains drawn from one sample of a study of spatial heterogeneity in lung cancer. TCRdb called the 5' RACE reads again in MiXCR, with one record for every CDR3 protein. The table shows about 43,000 distinct CDR3 sequences, with 20% to 25% occurring only once. The sample was PBMCs, taken at follow-up. Receptor source: a female donor with early-stage non-small cell lung cancer. Both conserved end residues are part of each CDR3. D genes are given only for firm matches. A row's size may be missing; if present it is once, few, many or a size class.

d_call,v_call,j_call,clone_size,cdr3_nt,cdr3_aa
NA,TRBV29-1,TRBJ2-7,NA,TGCAGCGTTGAGGTAGGGCCAGCTTCCTACGAGCAGTACTTC,CSVEVGPASYEQYF
NA,TRBV6-5,TRBJ2-2,NA,TGTGCCGCCTCGGGACTGCTAGGGACCGGGGAGCTGTTTTTT,CAASGLLGTGELFF
NA,TRBV5-1,TRBJ1-3,NA,TGCGCCAGCAGCGCCGCAGGAGGAAACACCATATATTTT,CASSAAGGNTIYF
NA,TRBV18,TRBJ2-7,many,TGTGCCAGCTCCCGACTGCTCTACGAGCAGTACTTC,CASSRLLYEQYF
NA,TRBV11-1,TRBJ2-3,NA,TGTGCCAGCAGCTTAGCGACGAGCACAGATACGCAGTATTTT,CASSLATSTDTQYF
TRBD2,TRBV19,TRBJ2-1,NA,TGTGCCAGTCGGGGACTACCCAACAATGAGCAGTTCTTC,CASRGLPNNEQFF
NA,TRBV7-3,TRBJ1-6,few,TGTGCCAGCAGCTTAATTGGGGTTTCACCCCTCCACTTT,CASSLIGVSPLHF
NA,TRBV2,TRBJ1-5,few,TGTGCCAGCAGTAGACAGCCAAATCAGCCCCAGCATTTT,CASSRQPNQPQHF
NA,TRBV11-2,TRBJ2-1,NA,TGTGCCAGCAGTCATAGTGGCAATGAGCAGTTCTTC,CASSHSGNEQFF
NA,TRBV29-1,TRBJ2-3,few,TGCAGCACAAGGGGCCACGCGACTACCGATACGCAGTATTTT,CSTRGHATTDTQYF
NA,TRBV6-1,TRBJ2-2,NA,TGTGCCAGCAGTAAAGAGCCGGACACCGGGGAGCTGTTTTTT,CASSKEPDTGELFF
NA,TRBV7-9,TRBJ1-1,NA,TGTGCCAGCAGCTTAGGGGCAGGCAACACTGAAGCTTTCTTT,CASSLGAGNTEAFF
TRBD2,TRBV18,TRBJ2-7,once,TGTGCCAGCTCACTCCGGGACTATGGCGAGCAGTACTTC,CASSLRDYGEQYF
TRBD1,TRBV12-3/TRBV12-4,TRBJ2-5,NA,TGTGCCAGCAGAAGGGACAGGGGAGAAGAGACCCAGTACTTC,CASRRDRGEETQYF
NA,TRBV5-1,TRBJ1-2,NA,TGCGCCAGCAGCTTTGTGGAGCCCGGGGGCTACACCTTC,CASSFVEPGGYTF
NA,TRBV6-1,TRBJ1-1,few,TGTGCCAGCAGTACTACAGGGTCCGGAGCTTTCTTT,CASSTTGSGAFF
NA,TRBV5-1,TRBJ2-7,few,TGCGCCAGCAGCTTGTCCAGCTCCTACGAGCAGTACTTC,CASSLSSSYEQYF
NA,TRBV19,TRBJ1-5,many,TGTGCCAGTAGTGCCCTCGGGGGGCCCCAGCATTTT,CASSALGGPQHF
TRBD1,TRBV12-3/TRBV12-4,TRBJ1-1,NA,TGTGCCAGCAGCCCACAGGGGTACACTGAAGCTTTCTTT,CASSPQGYTEAFF
NA,TRBV2,TRBJ1-4,NA,TGTGCCAGCACCCAGGAAGAAAAACTGTTTTTT,CASTQEEKLFF
TRBD1,TRBV12-3/TRBV12-4,TRBJ1-2,NA,TGTGCCAGCAGCCTCAGACAGGGTGAGGGCTACACCTTC,CASSLRQGEGYTF
NA,TRBV28,TRBJ1-6,few,TGTGCCAGCAGTTTAGTCGCTTCACCCCTCCACTTT,CASSLVASPLHF
NA,TRBV30,TRBJ1-5,NA,TGTGCCTGGAGTTACAGTAGCAATCAGCCCCAGCATTTT,CAWSYSSNQPQHF
NA,TRBV11-2,TRBJ1-6,many,TGTGCCAGCAGAAAGAAACGGGATTCACCCCTCCACTTT,CASRKKRDSPLHF
NA,TRBV5-1,TRBJ1-4,NA,TGCGCCAGCCGAATCTCCGAAAAACTGTTTTTT,CASRISEKLFF
NA,TRBV20-1,TRBJ1-5,NA,TGCAGTGCTGGACAGCGACCCGATAATCAGCCCCAGCATTTT,CSAGQRPDNQPQHF
NA,TRBV7-9,TRBJ2-3,NA,TGTGCCAGCAGCTTAATCGGGGCCGCAGATACGCAGTATTTT,CASSLIGAADTQYF
TRBD1,TRBV11-2,TRBJ1-2,many,TGTGCCAGCAGCCATGGACAGGGCTATGGCTACACCTTC,CASSHGQGYGYTF
TRBD2,TRBV6-1,TRBJ2-2,few,TGTGCCAGCAGTGAATGGCTAGCGGGAGGCACCGGGGAGCTGTTTTTT,CASSEWLAGGTGELFF
NA,TRBV12-5,TRBJ2-7,many,TGTGCTAGTGGTTTGTTTCGGAGTTCCTACGAGCAGTACTTC,CASGLFRSSYEQYF
NA,TRBV3-1,TRBJ1-1,many,TGTGCCAGCAGCCAGAATCATGGCGCTGAAGCTTTCTTT,CASSQNHGAEAFF
TRBD2,TRBV5-1,TRBJ2-3,medium-sized,TGCGCCAGCAGCTTGGCGGGAGGGGAGGCGGATACGCAGTATTTT,CASSLAGGEADTQYF
NA,TRBV3-1,TRBJ1-2,many,TGTGCCAGCAGCCAAGATGCTACTTTAAGTGCTGGCTACACCTTC,CASSQDATLSAGYTF
NA,TRBV30,TRBJ1-2,once,TGTGCCTGGAGTACAAGCGGGGTTAAGGGCTACACCTTC,CAWSTSGVKGYTF
NA,TRBV3-1,TRBJ2-7,NA,TGTGCCAGCAGCCAATTTGACAGCCGGATCCTGGGGGAGCAGTACTTC,CASSQFDSRILGEQYF
NA,TRBV4-1,TRBJ1-1,NA,TGCGCCAGCAGCCAATCTTCGGGGGGGTATTACACTGAAGCTTTCTTT,CASSQSSGGYYTEAFF
TRBD2,TRBV12-3/TRBV12-4,TRBJ2-3,NA,TGTGCCAGCAGTTTTAGCGGGGGGGCTGCAGATACGCAGTATTTT,CASSFSGGAADTQYF
NA,TRBV6-5,TRBJ1-1,many,TGTGCCAGCAGTTACCAGATAGGAGAATACACTGAAGCTTTCTTT,CASSYQIGEYTEAFF
NA,TRBV11-2,TRBJ2-5,few,TGTGCCAGCAGCTGGAGGGGTTATATCGAGACCCAGTACTTC,CASSWRGYIETQYF
NA,TRBV3-1,TRBJ1-1,NA,TGTGCCAGCAGCCAAGCCACAGGGAACACTGAAGCTTTCTTT,CASSQATGNTEAFF
NA,TRBV7-9,TRBJ1-1,few,TGTGCCAGCAGCTCGAGACAGGACACTGAAGCTTTCTTT,CASSSRQDTEAFF
NA,TRBV29-1,TRBJ2-3,few,TGCAGCGTTGGCCCTAGCACAGATACGCAGTATTTT,CSVGPSTDTQYF
NA,TRBV11-2,TRBJ2-6,NA,TGTGCCAGCAGCTTAGAGGGGGGATCTGGGGCCAACGTCCTGACTTTC,CASSLEGGSGANVLTF
NA,TRBV7-6,TRBJ2-7,many,TGTGCCAGCAGCTCTCTTTCTGGTGCCGGGACGTACTACGAGCAGTACTTC,CASSSLSGAGTYYEQYF
NA,TRBV19,TRBJ2-1,NA,TGTGCCAGTAGTTCCGGACTTTACAATGAGCAGTTCTTC,CASSSGLYNEQFF
TRBD1,TRBV6-5,TRBJ1-2,once,TGTGCCAGCAGTTACCGCCGGGACAGGGTGAATGGCTACACCTTC,CASSYRRDRVNGYTF
NA,TRBV29-1,TRBJ2-5,NA,TGCAGCGTTGAAGATTTGGGGAGGCAGACCCAGTACTTC,CSVEDLGRQTQYF
NA,TRBV7-9,TRBJ2-2,many,TGTGCCAGCTCTCGATACAGGGCGAACACCGGGGAGCTGTTTTTT,CASSRYRANTGELFF
NA,TRBV11-2,TRBJ2-5,few,TGTGCCAGCAGCTTAAGAGAGACCCAGTACTTC,CASSLRETQYF
TRBD2,TRBV10-1,TRBJ2-5,many,TGCGCCAGCAGTAGGAGCGTAGCGGGGGCCGTGGAGACCCAGTACTTC,CASSRSVAGAVETQYF
NA,TRBV20-1,TRBJ2-1,many,TGCAGTGCTAGCGACCACTCCTACAATGAGCAGTTCTTC,CSASDHSYNEQFF
NA,TRBV5-4,TRBJ1-3,few,TGTGCCAGCAGCTTAGGGACACCCTCTGGAAACACCATATATTTT,CASSLGTPSGNTIYF
NA,TRBV3-1,TRBJ2-2,many,TGTGCCAGCACCCTATGGGAAGAGGGAAGGGCCGGGGAGCTGTTTTTT,CASTLWEEGRAGELFF
TRBD2,TRBV20-1,TRBJ2-1,NA,TGCAGTGCTAGGTCTAGCGGACCTTACAATGAGCAGTTCTTC,CSARSSGPYNEQFF
NA,TRBV2,TRBJ2-2,medium-sized,TGTGCCAGCAGGGCCCTGGGCGGGGAGCTGTTTTTT,CASRALGGELFF